These 32 T cell receptor beta chains were all obtained from the same sample, sequenced in a study of CD8 T cells in ankylosing spondylitis. No cognate antigen is known for these TCRs. Points from the study as a whole: In ankylosing spondylitis blood, a motif of roughly eight highly homologous TCR beta variants appeared characteristic.

Using its own MiXCR run on the 5' RACE reads, TCRdb lists one record per CDR3 protein. The sample holds hundreds of thousands of distinct CDR3 sequences, approximately 17% seen once. What was sequenced was blood, either unsorted or a sorted T cell fraction (not recorded which). Source of these receptors: a male donor with ankylosing spondylitis.

The chain employs TRBV7-2 and TRBJ2-1, with TRBD2 as a possible D gene (5 bases). The CDR3 has 15 amino acids. Germline V gene lookup returns CDR1 SGHTA and CDR2 FQGNSA. Deletions cut 2 bases from V and 6 bases from J, with 14 bases between. Written as DNA, the CDR3 is TGTGCCAGCAGCTTAAGTGGCCCCGGGGTCAATGAGCAGTTCTTC. Protein sequence: CASSLSGPGVNEQFF.

This clonotype was counted a few times. The genes are TRBV7-9 and TRBJ2-7; 9 bases match TRBD2. Germline V CDR1 and CDR2: SEHNR, FQNEAQ (reference sequence). This CDR3 has 17 residues. V trimming: 6 bases; J trimming: 5 bases; junction bases outside the gene matches: 17. CDR3 sequence: CASSPRSLSGSQNEQYF. For the CDR3, the DNA is TGTGCCAGCAGTCCAAGGAGTCTTAGCGGGAGTCAAAACGAGCAGTACTTC.

The chain combines TRBV7-9 with TRBJ2-1, with 7 bases matching TRBD1. Germline values: CDR1 SEHNR, CDR2 FQNEAQ (reference sequence). With 2 bases clipped from V and 0 bases from J, the junction kept 1 base outside the gene matches. The CDR3 is made up of 15 amino acids. CDR3 protein: CASSLRQGSYNEQFF. The CDR3 DNA sequence: TGTGCCAGCAGCTTAAGACAGGGCTCCTACAATGAGCAGTTCTTC.

As for this clonotype: A read error may produce the germline difference seen at one junction end. V usage is TRBV15 and J usage is TRBJ1-5; no definite D call. CDR3 size: 14 residues. Germline V gene lookup returns CDR1 LNHNV and CDR2 YYDKDF (reference sequence). The CDR3 sequence: CATSPPGPGRPRHF. DNA of the CDR3: TGTGCCACCAGCCCCCCGGGTCCAGGTCGGCCCCGGCATTTT.

A few counts support this clonotype. V and J are TRBV24-1 and TRBJ2-1; the D call may be TRBD1 or TRBD2 (6 bases each). Germline loops: CDR1 KGHDR, CDR2 SFDVKD. The CDR3 is 13 residues long. V was clipped by 0 bases and J by 9 bases, with 8 bases between them. The CDR3 protein is CATSDLWGAEQFF. CDR3 nucleotides: TGTGCCACCAGTGATTTGTGGGGGGCTGAGCAGTTCTTC.

V is TRBV12-3 or TRBV12-4 and J is TRBJ2-7, with TRBD2 matching 9 bases. J lost 7 bases, V lost 3 bases, and 7 bases had no gene match. The CDR3 runs 14 residues. The CDR3 sequence is CASSFRIAGVEQYF. The CDR3 DNA is TGTGCCAGCAGTTTTCGGATAGCGGGAGTGGAGCAGTACTTC.

V usage is TRBV18 and J usage is TRBJ2-3, with TRBD2 matching over 9 bases. The CDR3 totals 16 residues. Germline values: CDR1 KGHSH, CDR2 LQKENI. J was trimmed by 2 bases and V by 3 bases; bases with no gene match: 6. The CDR3 region has the DNA TGTGCCAGCTCACCGCCTAGCGGGACGGTCACAGATACGCAGTATTTT. This encodes CASSPPSGTVTDTQYF.

The rearrangement uses TRBV11-3 and TRBJ1-2; D remains ambiguous. In germline, CDR1 is SGHNT, CDR2 YENEEA. The CDR3 has 15 residues. Trimming removed 2 bases at V and 2 bases at J, with 12 bases between. The CDR3 DNA reads as TGTGCCAGCAGCTTAAGGTCAAAACAGAACTATGGCTACACCTTC. Translating it yields CASSLRSKQNYGYTF. The full variable domain, its missing parts supplied by reference TRBV11-3 and TRBJ1-2, is EAGVVQSPRYKIIEKKQPVAFWCNPISGHNTLYWYLQNLGQGPELLIRYENEEAVDDSQLPKDRFSAERLKGVDSTLKIQPAELGDSAVYLCASSLRSKQNYGYTFGSGTRLTVV.

This clonotype has only a few counts. V and J are TRBV20-1 and TRBJ1-2; D uncertain. The V and J ends lost 6 bases and 4 bases respectively, with 18 bases between them. Germline CDR1 is DFQATT and CDR2 is SNEGSKA (reference sequence). The CDR3 loop spans 14 amino acids. The CDR3 coding sequence is TGCAGTGCCATTGGGCAGATCGAAATCTATGGCTACACCTTC. Amino acids: CSAIGQIEIYGYTF.

A few counts support this clonotype. The chain has TRBV29-1 and TRBJ2-1, with 7 bases aligning to TRBD1. The CDR3 has 16 amino acids. Germline CDR1 SQVTM, CDR2 ANQGSEA. V was pared by 5 bases and J by 4 bases, with 14 bases of the junction left unmatched. The CDR3 DNA sequence: TGCAGCGTTTCGGGACAGCGTCCCTCTATTTACAATGAGCAGTTCTTC. Translation: CSVSGQRPSIYNEQFF.

The CDR3 sequence: CSARVDGAGELFF. CDR3 nucleotide sequence: TGCAGTGCTCGGGTGGACGGAGCCGGGGAGCTGTTTTTT. The genes are TRBV20-1 and TRBJ2-2, with D uncertain. V was pared by 5 bases and J by 6 bases, with 13 bases between. Germline CDR1 is DFQATT and CDR2 is SNEGSKA (reference sequence). CDR3 length equals 13 residues.

V and J are TRBV5-6 and TRBJ2-2; 8 bases match TRBD2. The CDR3 is 14 amino acids. V lost 7 bases, J lost 2 bases, and 4 bases stayed unmatched. In germline, CDR1 is SGHDT, CDR2 YYEEEE. The CDR3 here is CASGGGPNTGELFF. In nucleotides, the CDR3 is TGTGCCAGCGGCGGGGGGCCCAACACCGGGGAGCTGTTTTTT.

The gene calls are TRBV14 and TRBJ1-2, with D maybe TRBD1 (5 bases). With 1 base removed from V and 5 bases from J, the gap between germline ends came to 8 bases. Germline loops: CDR1 SGHDN, CDR2 FVKESK. The CDR3 runs to 13 residues. DNA of the CDR3: TGTGCCAGCAGCCAAGGGGGCTTGTATGGCTACACCTTC. It encodes CASSQGGLYGYTF.

The J gene is TRBJ2-3, the V gene TRBV24-1; D uncertain. The germline gives CDR1 KGHDR, CDR2 SFDVKD. Trimming stripped 5 bases from V and 7 bases from J, with 6 bases between. The CDR3 is made up of 11 amino acids. This chain's CDR3 is CATSVQNTQYF. DNA of the CDR3: TGTGCCACCAGTGTCCAAAATACGCAGTATTTT.

This clonotype turned up a few times. This rearrangement joins TRBV4-3 to TRBJ1-1, with 7 bases matching TRBD1. Per germline, CDR1 LGHNA and CDR2 YSLEER. The CDR3 length is 14 residues. V was clipped by 4 bases and J by 6 bases; unmatched bases: 8. CDR3 coding DNA: TGCGCCAGCAGCCCGACCTCGACAGGGTCTGAAGCTTTCTTT. Its protein is CASSPTSTGSEAFF.

The chain employs TRBV7-9 and TRBJ1-4, with TRBD1 identical over 9 bases. The CDR3 extends over 16 amino acids. Germline trimming cut 5 bases from V and 0 bases from J; bases unmatched to any gene: 4. Per germline, CDR1 SEHNR and CDR2 FQNEAQ (reference sequence). DNA of the CDR3: TGTGCCAGCAGCCCTGGACAGGGGCCAACTAATGAAAAACTGTTTTTT. Its protein is CASSPGQGPTNEKLFF. Complete variable domain (other parts from reference TRBV7-9 and TRBJ1-4): DTGVSQNPRHKITKRGQNVTFRCDPISEHNRLYWYRQTLGQGPEFLTYFQNEAQLEKSRLLSDRFSAERPKGSFSTLEIQRTEQGDSAMYLCASSPGQGPTNEKLFFGSGTQLSVL.

This clonotype came up a few times. The chain carries TRBV20-1 and TRBJ1-5, with 7 bases aligning to TRBD1. V shed 6 bases and J 0 bases; nucleotides not matched to a gene: 5. Looked up from germline, CDR1 is DFQATT and CDR2 is SNEGSKA (reference sequence). The CDR3 spans 14 residues. Here the CDR3 DNA reads TGCAGTGCGAACAGGGGCTATAGCAATCAGCCCCAGCATTTT. Translation gives CSANRGYSNQPQHF.

This clonotype occurred a few times. The gene calls are TRBV6-5 and TRBJ1-2; TRBD1 is a possible D gene (6 bases). CDR3 length: 14 amino acids. Trimming cost V 0 bases and J 5 bases, with 10 bases left between them. In germline, CDR1 is MNHEY, CDR2 SVGAGI. CDR3 region: CASSYSGQIYGYTF. CDR3 nucleotide sequence: TGTGCCAGCAGTTACTCGGGACAAATATATGGCTACACCTTC.

The chain is built from TRBV3-1 and TRBJ1-1; 7 bases map to TRBD1. This CDR3 comprises 14 residues. Trimming removed 4 bases from V and 7 bases from J; junction bases left unmatched: 9. Germline values: CDR1 LGHDT, CDR2 YNNKEL (reference sequence). The CDR3 sequence is CASSRTGNLNEAFF. As DNA, the CDR3 is TGTGCCAGCAGCCGGACAGGAAACCTTAATGAAGCTTTCTTT.

The V gene is TRBV15, the J gene TRBJ2-1; D might be TRBD2 (5 bases). The CDR3 has 16 amino acids. Germline CDR1 is LNHNV and CDR2 is YYDKDF (reference sequence). The V end lost 5 bases, the J end lost 0 bases, and 14 bases lay between the germline ends. The CDR3 coding sequence is TGTGCCACCAGCCTTCTAGGGAGAAGCTCCTACAATGAGCAGTTCTTC. Protein product: CATSLLGRSSYNEQFF. Looking up the rest from reference TRBV15 and TRBJ2-1 gives the full variable domain: DAMVIQNPRYQVTQFGKPVTLSCSQTLNHNVMYWYQQKSSQAPKLLFHYYDKDFNNEADTPDNFQSRRPNTSFCFLDIRSPGLGDTAMYLCATSLLGRSSYNEQFFGPGTRLTVL.

This clonotype was detected a few times. V is TRBV9 and J is TRBJ1-5; D might be TRBD1 (6 bases). CDR1 SGDLS and CDR2 YYNGEE come from the germline V gene. With 0 bases removed from V and 2 bases from J, the gap between germline ends came to 9 bases. The CDR3 length is 15 residues. CDR3 DNA: TGTGCCAGCAGCGTAGGACAGGCGGGCAATCAGCCCCAGCATTTT. Amino acids: CASSVGQAGNQPQHF.

As for this clonotype: A read error may account for a junction end that differs from germline. The chain recombines TRBV20-1 with TRBJ2-1; D is undetermined. CDR3 size: 11 residues. Germline V gives CDR1 DFQATT, CDR2 SNEGSKA (reference sequence). The CDR3, as DNA: TGCAGTGGTGACACCTACAATGATCAGTTCTTC. Its protein is CSGDTYNDQFF.

This chain joins TRBV3-1 and TRBJ2-7, with 10 bases that match TRBD2. The CDR3 runs 16 residues. The germline V gene encodes CDR1 LGHDT and CDR2 YNNKEL (reference sequence). The V gene end was trimmed by 0 bases and the J gene end by 7 bases; junction bases not matched to a gene: 9. CDR3 region: CASSQETSGTIGEQYF. Here the CDR3 DNA reads TGTGCCAGCAGCCAAGAAACTAGCGGGACGATTGGGGAGCAGTACTTC.

This chain connects TRBV5-5 to TRBJ2-1; 7 nucleotides align to TRBD1. In germline, CDR1 is SGHKS, CDR2 YYEKEE (reference sequence). Trimming at V came to 4 bases and at J to 5 bases, leaving 9 bases not matched to a gene. This CDR3 has 15 amino acids. The CDR3 spells CASSTDRPNNNEQFF. In DNA form, the CDR3 reads TGTGCCAGCAGCACGGACAGGCCGAACAACAATGAGCAGTTCTTC.

This clonotype was found a few times. V gene TRBV28 combines with J gene TRBJ2-7; TRBD1 is a possible D gene (6 bases). CDR3 length equals 12 residues. V was cut by 8 bases and J by 5 bases, with 13 bases left in between. CDR1 is MDHEN, CDR2 SYDVKM, per germline. CDR3 DNA sequence: TGTGCCAGCGTTGGACAGTTCCACGAGCAGTACTTC. Translation: CASVGQFHEQYF. Full variable domain (outside the CDR3, taken from reference TRBV28 and TRBJ2-7): DVKVTQSSRYLVKRTGEKVFLECVQDMDHENMFWYRQDPGLGLRLIYFSYDVKMKEKGDIPEGYSVSREKKERFSLILESASTNQTSMYLCASVGQFHEQYFGPGTRLTVT.

This clonotype was observed a few times. CDR3 residues: CASSVAKNIQYF. As DNA, the CDR3 is TGTGCCAGCAGTGTGGCCAAAAACATTCAGTACTTC. This chain connects TRBV12-3 or TRBV12-4 to TRBJ2-4, with D hard to call. Trimming pared 5 bases from V and 1 base from J, leaving 3 bases between. The CDR3 consists of 12 residues.

V usage is TRBV6-2 or TRBV6-3 and J usage is TRBJ2-2, with 9 bases fitting TRBD1. Unmatched junction bases numbered 6, after V lost 5 bases and J lost 8 bases. CDR3 length equals 14 residues. Germline-derived CDR1 and CDR2 are MNHEY and SVGEGT. In DNA form, the CDR3 reads TGTGCCAGCAGTCTGGACAGGGGAGGAGGGGAGCTGTTTTTT. Encoded protein: CASSLDRGGGELFF.

The sample holds a few counts of this clonotype. The chain employs TRBV29-1 and TRBJ1-3, with D unresolved. Germline CDR1 and CDR2: SQVTM and ANQGSEA. Trimming stripped 7 bases from V and 2 bases from J, with 9 bases between. This CDR3 comprises 12 residues. The CDR3: CSALIAGNTIYF. The CDR3 bases are TGCAGCGCGCTGATCGCTGGAAACACCATATATTTT.

In its sample, this clonotype was seen a few times. The rearrangement uses TRBV2 and TRBJ2-7; D not certain. Germline assignment: CDR1 SNHLY and CDR2 FYNNEI. The CDR3 runs 15 residues. V gave up 7 bases and J gave up 2 bases, with 18 bases separating them. This CDR3 is CASIGRQYIPYEQYF. As DNA, the CDR3 is TGTGCCAGCATCGGAAGGCAGTATATTCCCTACGAGCAGTACTTC.

This clonotype was observed a few times. The chain employs TRBV6-1 and TRBJ2-1, with 8 bases matching TRBD1. V dropped 6 bases and J dropped 11; count of bases not matched to a gene: 9. Looked up from germline, CDR1 is MNHNS and CDR2 is SASEGT. The CDR3 totals 13 residues. CDR3 nucleotide sequence: TGTGCCAGCAGCCTGACAGGGGTGAATAAGCAGTTCTTC. Its translation is CASSLTGVNKQFF.

This clonotype was detected a few times. This chain uses TRBV5-1 with TRBJ1-1; D is perhaps TRBD1 (5 bases). Germline loops: CDR1 SGHRS, CDR2 YFSETQ. V lost 0 bases and J lost 4, with 13 bases in between. This CDR3 spans 15 amino acids. The CDR3 nucleotides read TGCGCCAGCAGCTTGGAGGAGGGACGGAGCACTGAAGCTTTCTTT. Amino acids: CASSLEEGRSTEAFF.

The genes are TRBV20-1 and TRBJ1-4; tentatively, D is TRBD1 (5 bases). Per the germline V gene, CDR1 is DFQATT and CDR2 is SNEGSKA (reference sequence). V lost 5 bases, J lost 8 bases, and 12 bases lay in between. This CDR3 has 12 amino acids. The chain's CDR3 is CSAWGVGEKLFF. The CDR3 region has the DNA TGCAGTGCTTGGGGGGTAGGAGAAAAACTGTTTTTT.